This TCR beta chain was captured by sequencing in a study of T cell responses to AZD1222 COVID-19 vaccine. V lost 3 bases to trimming and J lost 2 bases, with 8 bases between them. The germline V gene encodes CDR1 SGHTA and CDR2 FQGNSA. The CDR3 loop spans 14 amino acids. Assay: immunoSEQ multiplex PCR; the TCRdb copy retains only in-frame clones and omits some. The table includes fewer than 200,000 clones, roughly 90% detected once. This clone appeared a single time. The starting material was peripheral blood, obtained 28 days after the second AZD1222 dose. The receptor comes from an adult who received the AZD1222 COVID-19 vaccine. The V and J genes are TRBV7-2 and TRBJ2-1; D possibly corresponds to TRBD2 (6 bases). The CDR3 region is CASSFERAYNEQFF. In DNA, the CDR3 is TGTGCCAGCAGCTTCGAGCGGGCCTACAATGAGCAGTTCTTC. The full variable domain, in which reference TRBV7-2 and TRBJ2-1 provide the parts outside the CDR3, is GAGVSQSPSNKVTEKGKDVELRCDPISGHTALYWYRQSLGQGLEFLIYFQGNSAPDKSGLPSDRFSAERTGGSVSTLTIQRTQQEDSAVYLCASSFERAYNEQFFGPGTRLTVL.